The present TCR beta chain was sequenced within a study of cytomegalovirus exposure and HLA in healthy donors. The overall study: The 110 or so validation repertoires used a platform that matched the one used for the 550 to 800 first-cohort repertoires, as a later analysis reported.

Trimming removed 1 base at V and 7 bases at J, with 10 bases between. The CDR3 runs to 14 residues. Germline V gives CDR1 MGHRA, CDR2 YSYEKL. Note on this clone: The antigen is not known.

Study-level findings and limits: The investigators catalogued 164 TCR beta chains as cytomegalovirus-associated. The study found most TCR sequences rare, yet found some public TCRs in many donors. The finding came from a later analysis; first-cohort TCR clusters tended to co-occur in the roughly 120 validation repertoires.

The table came from immunoSEQ multiplex PCR; TCRdb's copy has only in-frame clones and leaves some out. This sample carries some 140,000 clones, roughly four fifths of them seen once, and the ten largest clones take over 1.3%. The specimen was PBMCs. This clonotype was sampled from a young woman in good health and CMV-seronegative. The chain employs TRBV4-1 and TRBJ2-2, with D perhaps matching TRBD2 (5 bases). The CDR3 coding sequence is TGCGCCAGCAGCCAAGTTTCGGGGTACGGGGAGCTGTTTTTT. Amino acids: CASSQVSGYGELFF.